The 25 T cell receptor beta chains below were found in one sample sequenced in a study of blood T cell repertoires in COVID-19 (dated by TCRdb to the early 2020s). The library was obtained by the immunoSEQ multiplex PCR assay. TCRdb obtained this table from immuneACCESS and retained in-frame rearrangements with V and J assigned. These tables miss some clones; where compared with another copy, unresolved V genes account for less than half of the shortfall, and the remainder is unexplained. A total of roughly 90,000 clones appear in this sample, around 85% of them only once. Under 3.5% of the sample is in the top ten clones. The sequenced material came from peripheral blood. All receptors derive from a woman older than 75 with COVID-19, enrolled during active disease.

V is TRBV7-3 and J is TRBJ1-6; 8 nucleotides match TRBD1. V shed 5 bases, J shed 9 bases, and the junction held 12 bases outside the gene matches. This CDR3 contains 16 residues. Germline V CDR1 and CDR2: SGHTA, FQGTGA. The CDR3 is CASSLRGQGLSSPLHF. CDR3 bases: TGTGCCAGCAGCCTCAGAGGACAGGGCTTATCTTCACCCCTCCACTTT.

The gene calls are TRBV19 and TRBJ2-1; 8 bases map to TRBD2. The germline V gene encodes CDR1 LNHDA and CDR2 SQIVND (reference sequence). The CDR3 sequence is 16 residues long. The V segment lost 6 bases and the J segment 9 bases; nucleotides outside the gene matches: 16. Here the CDR3 reads CASSIPRGAGRGEQFF. The CDR3 region has the DNA TGTGCCAGTAGCATACCGCGGGGGGCGGGAAGGGGTGAGCAGTTCTTC.

The V gene is TRBV30, the J gene TRBJ1-5; maybe TRBD1 (5 bases). The V gene lost 1 base and the J gene lost 7 bases, with 11 bases spanning the gap. The CDR3 is 13 amino acids. CDR1 and CDR2 (germline): GTSNPN, SVGIG (reference sequence). For the CDR3, the DNA is TGTGCCTGGAGTGGGGGGGTTTACCAGCCCCAGCATTTT. Translating it yields CAWSGGVYQPQHF. The full variable domain, in which reference TRBV30 and TRBJ1-5 provide the parts outside the CDR3, is SQTIHQWPATLVQPVGSPLSLECTVEGTSNPNLYWYRQAAGRGLQLLFYSVGIGQISSEVPQNLSASRPQDRQFILSSKKLLLSDSGFYLCAWSGGVYQPQHFGDGTRLSIL.

Here the CDR3 reads CASRTGTGERNSYEQYF. DNA for the CDR3: TGCGCCAGCAGGACCGGGACAGGGGAAAGAAACTCCTACGAGCAGTACTTC. V is TRBV10-2 and J is TRBJ2-7, with 10 bases fitting TRBD1. The CDR3 is made up of 17 amino acids. CDR1 is WSHSY, CDR2 SAAADI, per germline. V shed 6 bases, J shed 0 bases, and the junction held 11 bases outside the gene matches.

This clone was seen a few times. The chain joins TRBV6-2 or TRBV6-3 to TRBJ2-7; D is perhaps TRBD2 (5 bases). CDR1 MNHEY and CDR2 SVGEGT come from the germline V gene. V lost 6 bases to trimming and J lost 0 bases, with 9 bases between them. The CDR3 loop spans 13 amino acids. The CDR3 spells CASSRSGSYEQYF. The CDR3 bases are TGTGCCAGCAGCCGAAGCGGCTCCTACGAGCAGTACTTC.

J is TRBJ1-2 and V is TRBV29-1; D might be TRBD1 (6 bases). This CDR3 has 16 residues. With 4 bases removed from V and 4 bases from J, the gap between germline ends came to 22 bases. CDR1 is SQVTM, CDR2 ANQGSEA, per germline. The chain's CDR3 is CSVGGLGRGKIYGYTF. CDR3 in DNA: TGCAGCGTTGGAGGTTTGGGCAGGGGCAAGATCTATGGCTACACCTTC.

The gene calls are TRBV12-3 or TRBV12-4 and TRBJ2-1, with no clear D. V was pared by 6 bases and J by 6 bases, with 12 bases between. This CDR3 contains 13 residues. CDR3 residues: CASRESFGNEQFF. Written as DNA, the CDR3 is TGTGCCAGCAGAGAGAGTTTCGGCAATGAGCAGTTCTTC.

This clone was counted a few times. This chain links TRBV28 with TRBJ2-3; the match to TRBD2 covers 7 bases. Trimming took 6 bases from V and 1 from J; bases not matched to a gene: 7. This CDR3 has 15 amino acids. Germline V CDR1 and CDR2: MDHEN, SYDVKM. The CDR3 loop is CASSPLGGGTDTQYF. The CDR3 coding sequence is TGTGCCAGCAGCCCCTTGGGGGGGGGCACAGATACGCAGTATTTT.

The V call is TRBV5-1, the J call TRBJ2-2; TRBD1 matches at 10 bases. Trimming took 1 base from V and 3 from J; bases not matched to a gene: 3. The CDR3 totals 16 residues. From germline, CDR1 is SGHRS and CDR2 YFSETQ. CDR3 bases: TGCGCCAGCAGCTTGAGGGACAGGGGCGACACCGGGGAGCTGTTTTTT. It yields the protein CASSLRDRGDTGELFF.

The V and J genes are TRBV5-6 and TRBJ2-3; TRBD2 matches at 8 bases. CDR1 and CDR2 from the germline V gene are SGHDT and YYEEEE. With 1 base clipped from V and 7 bases from J, the junction kept 8 bases outside the gene matches. CDR3 length: 15 residues. CDR3 DNA: TGTGCCAGCAGCTTGTACGGGAGGGGAACCAATACGCAGTATTTT. This gives the protein CASSLYGRGTNTQYF.

This clone showed up just once. The J gene is TRBJ2-1, the V gene TRBV27; TRBD2 is a possible D gene (5 bases). The CDR3 loop spans 17 amino acids. CDR1 and CDR2 (germline): MNHEY, SMNVEV (reference sequence). V was clipped by 2 bases and J by 4 bases, with 18 bases between them. CDR3 in DNA: TGTGCCAGCAGTTTAAGCCCGACTATCTCTCTATACAATGAGCAGTTCTTC. It yields the protein CASSLSPTISLYNEQFF.

The V and J genes are TRBV5-1 and TRBJ2-3; TRBD2 matches at 10 bases. Germline V CDR1 and CDR2: SGHRS, YFSETQ. This CDR3 contains 15 residues. J lost 4 bases, V lost 5 bases, and 7 bases had no gene match. CDR3 nucleotides: TGCGCCAGCAGACCGCTAGCGGGAGTCCCAGATACGCAGTATTTT. Amino acid sequence: CASRPLAGVPDTQYF.

This chain joins TRBV15 and TRBJ2-6; D perhaps matches TRBD2 (5 bases). CDR3 size: 16 residues. Germline V gene data show CDR1 as LNHNV and CDR2 as YYDKDF (reference sequence). The ends were cut back, 0 bases at V and 2 bases at J, with 8 bases in the middle. The CDR3 spells CATSRDPGAGANVLTF. DNA of the CDR3: TGTGCCACCAGCAGAGATCCCGGGGCTGGGGCCAACGTCCTGACTTTC. The full variable domain, with the rest looked up from reference TRBV15 and TRBJ2-6, is DAMVIQNPRYQVTQFGKPVTLSCSQTLNHNVMYWYQQKSSQAPKLLFHYYDKDFNNEADTPDNFQSRRPNTSFCFLDIRSPGLGDTAMYLCATSRDPGAGANVLTFGAGSRLTVL.

The chain links TRBV19 to TRBJ1-5, with 8 nucleotides matching TRBD1. CDR1 and CDR2 from the germline V gene are LNHDA and SQIVND (reference sequence). The CDR3 has 14 amino acids. J lost 1 base, V lost 11 bases, and 7 bases had no gene match. The CDR3, as DNA: TGTGCCGGCGGACAGGGTTACAGCAATCAGCCCCAGCATTTT. Its protein product is CAGGQGYSNQPQHF.

This chain joins TRBV29-1 and TRBJ2-5; 7 bases agree with TRBD1. The CDR3 covers 12 residues. V shed 5 bases, J shed 4 bases, and the junction held 4 bases outside the gene matches. CDR1 and CDR2 (germline): SQVTM, ANQGSEA. Here the CDR3 reads CSVQTGRETQYF. CDR3 sequence (DNA): TGCAGCGTTCAGACAGGGCGAGAGACCCAGTACTTC.

This sequence joins TRBV18 and TRBJ2-3; 11 nucleotides match TRBD2. Germline CDR1 KGHSH, CDR2 LQKENI. V trimming: 1 base; J trimming: 7 bases; junction bases outside the gene matches: 7. The length of the CDR3 is 16 residues. The CDR3 nucleotides are TGTGCCAGCTCACCACTTAGCGGGGGGGCCATGTATACGCAGTATTTT. Amino acid sequence: CASSPLSGGAMYTQYF.

The chain couples TRBV2 to TRBJ2-1; 10 bases match TRBD2. Germline CDR1 reads SNHLY; CDR2 reads FYNNEI. The CDR3 spans 15 residues. V dropped 4 bases and J dropped 2; count of bases not matched to a gene: 2. CDR3 in amino acids: CASSALAGAYNEQFF. The CDR3 DNA follows: TGTGCCAGCAGTGCCCTAGCGGGGGCCTACAATGAGCAGTTCTTC.

V usage is TRBV9 and J usage is TRBJ1-5; no clear D gene. The V end lost 0 bases, the J end lost 6 bases, and 7 bases lay between the germline ends. CDR1 SGDLS and CDR2 YYNGEE come from the germline V gene. The CDR3 has 13 amino acids. The DNA for the CDR3 is TGTGCCAGCAGCGTAGGTCTCGGTCAGCCCCAGCATTTT. Translated, it gives CASSVGLGQPQHF.

This chain joins TRBV3-1 (or the pseudogene TRBV3-2) and TRBJ2-2; TRBD2 matches at 11 bases. V was clipped by 1 base and J by 7 bases; unmatched bases: 5. CDR1 and CDR2 (germline): LGHDT, YNNKEL (reference sequence). The CDR3 is made up of 16 amino acids. The DNA for the CDR3 is TGTGCCAGCAGCCAAGTGACTAGCGGGAATCACGGGGAGCTGTTTTTT. Amino acid sequence: CASSQVTSGNHGELFF.

This clone was counted once. The CDR3 region is CASKRWERETYNEQFF. The DNA for the CDR3 is TGTGCCAGCAAGCGGTGGGAGCGGGAGACCTACAATGAGCAGTTCTTC. The chain uses TRBV5-5 and TRBJ2-1, with 8 bases lining up with TRBD2. Looked up from germline, CDR1 is SGHKS and CDR2 is YYEKEE (reference sequence). This CDR3 comprises 16 residues. J gave up 2 bases and V 6 bases, and 10 bases lay outside the gene matches.

CDR3 nucleotides: TGTGCCAGTAGTAAGGTCAGAGGGAATGAGCAGTTCTTC. Residues: CASSKVRGNEQFF. This sequence joins TRBV19 and TRBJ2-1, with D tentatively TRBD2 (5 bases). The CDR3 extends over 13 amino acids. Trimming took off 4 bases at V and 7 bases at J, with 11 bases between the two ends. The germline V gene encodes CDR1 LNHDA and CDR2 SQIVND (reference sequence). Full variable domain (outside the CDR3, taken from reference TRBV19 and TRBJ2-1): DGGITQSPKYLFRKEGQNVTLSCEQNLNHDAMYWYRQDPGQGLRLIYYSQIVNDFQKGDIAEGYSVSREKKESFPLTVTSAQKNPTAFYLCASSKVRGNEQFFGPGTRLTVL.

The chain carries TRBV28 and TRBJ2-7; 9 bases align to TRBD2. The CDR3 contains 15 residues. Losses at the gene ends were 7 bases for V and 6 bases for J; bases not matched to a gene: 13. Germline V gene sequence: CDR1 MDHEN, CDR2 SYDVKM. The CDR3 sequence is CASTGIAGVHGEQYF. As DNA, the CDR3 is TGTGCCAGCACCGGTATAGCGGGAGTACACGGCGAGCAGTACTTC.

This rearrangement joins TRBV2 to TRBJ1-4, with a tentative D call TRBD1 (5 bases). This CDR3 comprises 15 residues. Trimming pared 2 bases from V and 10 bases from J, leaving 17 bases between. The V gene's germline CDR1 is SNHLY and CDR2 FYNNEI. For the CDR3, the DNA is TGTGCCAGCAGTGAATGGACACCTTCGAGGAGAAAACTGTTTTTT. It specifies CASSEWTPSRRKLFF.

The gene calls are TRBV2 and TRBJ1-1; no definite D call. Trimming left V 6 bases short and J 0 bases short, with 8 bases between. The CDR3 loop spans 13 amino acids. Germline CDR1 and CDR2: SNHLY and FYNNEI. DNA for the CDR3: TGTGCCAGCAGGGCACATATGAACACTGAAGCTTTCTTT. Encoded protein: CASRAHMNTEAFF.

The rearrangement uses TRBV3-1 (or the pseudogene TRBV3-2) and TRBJ2-5, with TRBD2 matching 10 bases. The CDR3 sequence is 17 residues long. Losses at the gene ends were 1 base for V and 1 base for J; bases not matched to a gene: 6. Germline V CDR1 and CDR2: LGHDT, YNNKEL (reference sequence). CDR3 region: CASSQAGVAGGQETQYF. As DNA, the CDR3 is TGTGCCAGCAGCCAAGCTGGGGTAGCGGGGGGCCAAGAGACCCAGTACTTC.